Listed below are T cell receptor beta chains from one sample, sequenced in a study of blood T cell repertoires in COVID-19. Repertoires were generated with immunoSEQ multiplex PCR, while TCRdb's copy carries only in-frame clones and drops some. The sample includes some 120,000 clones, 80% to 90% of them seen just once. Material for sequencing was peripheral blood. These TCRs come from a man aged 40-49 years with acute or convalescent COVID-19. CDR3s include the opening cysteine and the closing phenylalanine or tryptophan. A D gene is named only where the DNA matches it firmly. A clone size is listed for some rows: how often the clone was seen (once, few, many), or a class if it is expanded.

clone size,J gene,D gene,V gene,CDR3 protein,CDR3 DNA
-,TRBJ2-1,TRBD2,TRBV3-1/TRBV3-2,CASRSGLAGGPTYNEQFF,TGTGCCAGCAGATCGGGACTAGCGGGAGGGCCTACCTACAATGAGCAGTTCTTC
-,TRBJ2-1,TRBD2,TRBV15,CATSRDWDGGSYNEQFF,TGTGCCACCAGCAGAGATTGGGACGGGGGGTCCTACAATGAGCAGTTCTTC
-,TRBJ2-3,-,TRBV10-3,CAIAVEGAGTDTQYF,TGTGCCATCGCCGTTGAGGGAGCGGGCACAGATACGCAGTATTTT
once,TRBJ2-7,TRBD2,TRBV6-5,CASGGRTSGNYEQYF,TGTGCCAGCGGGGGACGGACTAGCGGTAACTACGAGCAGTACTTC
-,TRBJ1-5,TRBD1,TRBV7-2,CASSSGTGNQPQHF,TGTGCCAGCAGCTCCGGGACAGGGAATCAGCCCCAGCATTTT
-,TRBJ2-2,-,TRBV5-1,CASSLLRPNTGELFF,TGCGCCAGCAGCTTGTTGCGGCCGAACACCGGGGAGCTGTTTTTT
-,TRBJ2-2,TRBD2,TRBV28,CAIEREGVNTGELFF,TGTGCCATCGAGCGGGAGGGGGTTAACACCGGGGAGCTGTTTTTT
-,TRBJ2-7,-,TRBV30,CAIRAMTASYEQYF,TGTGCTATCAGGGCAATGACAGCCTCCTACGAGCAGTACTTC
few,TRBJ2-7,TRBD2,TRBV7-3,CASSRQRTSDWEQYF,TGTGCCAGCAGCCGTCAGAGGACTAGCGATTGGGAGCAGTACTTC
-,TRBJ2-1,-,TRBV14,CASSQSSGGLGEFF,TGTGCCAGCAGCCAATCTTCTGGGGGCTTGGGGGAGTTCTTC
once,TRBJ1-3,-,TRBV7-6,CASSLAQVSSSGNTIYF,TGTGCCAGCAGCTTAGCGCAGGTTTCAAGCTCTGGAAACACCATATATTTT
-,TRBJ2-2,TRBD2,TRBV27,CASSSPGLAGPPGELFF,TGTGCCAGCAGTTCGCCGGGACTAGCGGGACCCCCCGGGGAGCTGTTTTTT
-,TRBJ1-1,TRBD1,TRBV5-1,CASSSGQGRNTEAFF,TGCGCCAGCAGCTCGGGACAGGGCCGGAACACTGAAGCTTTCTTT
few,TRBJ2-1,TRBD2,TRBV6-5,CASKGTSFGNEQFF,TGTGCCAGCAAGGGGACTAGCTTTGGCAATGAGCAGTTCTTC
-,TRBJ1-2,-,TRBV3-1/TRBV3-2,CASVERGVIYGYTF,TGTGCCAGCGTGGAAAGGGGCGTAATCTATGGCTACACCTTC
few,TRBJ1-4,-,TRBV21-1,CASSKGGDRGTNEKLFF,TGTGCCAGCAGCAAAGGCGGGGACAGGGGGACTAATGAAAAACTGTTTTTT
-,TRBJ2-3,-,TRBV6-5,CASSYSHNTDTQYF,TGTGCCAGCAGTTACTCTCACAACACAGATACGCAGTATTTT
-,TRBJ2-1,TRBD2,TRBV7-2,CASSLEAGYNEQFF,TGTGCCAGCAGCTTAGAAGCGGGGTACAATGAGCAGTTCTTC
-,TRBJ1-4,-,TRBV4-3,CASSQEPGEKLFF,TGCGCCAGCAGCCAAGAACCAGGTGAAAAACTGTTTTTT
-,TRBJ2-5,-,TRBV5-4,CASSLVGETQYF,TGTGCCAGCAGCTTGGTCGGGGAGACCCAGTACTTC